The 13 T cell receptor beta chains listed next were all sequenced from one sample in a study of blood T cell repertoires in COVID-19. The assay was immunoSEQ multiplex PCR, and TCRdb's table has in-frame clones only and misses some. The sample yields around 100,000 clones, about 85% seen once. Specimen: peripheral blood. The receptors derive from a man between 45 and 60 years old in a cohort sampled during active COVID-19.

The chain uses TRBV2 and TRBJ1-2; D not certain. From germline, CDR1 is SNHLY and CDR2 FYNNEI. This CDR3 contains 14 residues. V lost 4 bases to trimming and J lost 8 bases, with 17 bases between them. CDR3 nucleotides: TGTGCCAGCAGTGGTGAGGGCACCGGGGTCGGCTACACCTTC. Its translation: CASSGEGTGVGYTF.

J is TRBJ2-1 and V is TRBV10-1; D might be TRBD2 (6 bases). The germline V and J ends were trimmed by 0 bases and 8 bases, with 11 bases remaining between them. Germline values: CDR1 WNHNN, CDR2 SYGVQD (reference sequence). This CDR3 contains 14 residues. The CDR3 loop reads CASSESGTGHEQFF. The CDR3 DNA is TGCGCCAGCAGTGAGTCTGGGACTGGCCATGAGCAGTTCTTC.

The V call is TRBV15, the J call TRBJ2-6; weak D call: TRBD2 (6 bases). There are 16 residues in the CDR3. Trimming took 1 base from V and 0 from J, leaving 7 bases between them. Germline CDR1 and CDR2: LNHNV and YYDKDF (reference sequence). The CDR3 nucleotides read TGTGCCACCAGCAGAGTGGGGGGCTCTGGGGCCAACGTCCTGACTTTC. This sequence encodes CATSRVGGSGANVLTF.

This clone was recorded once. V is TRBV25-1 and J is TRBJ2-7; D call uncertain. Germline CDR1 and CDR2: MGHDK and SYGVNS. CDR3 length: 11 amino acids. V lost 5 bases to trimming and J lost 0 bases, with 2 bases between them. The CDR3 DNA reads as TGTGCCAGCAGTCTCTCCTACGAGCAGTACTTC. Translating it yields CASSLSYEQYF.

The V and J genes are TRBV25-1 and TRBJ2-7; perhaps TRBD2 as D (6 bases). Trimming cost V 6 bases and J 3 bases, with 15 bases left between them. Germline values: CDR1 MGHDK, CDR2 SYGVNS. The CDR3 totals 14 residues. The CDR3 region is CASRTPGAYYEQYF. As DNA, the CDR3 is TGTGCCAGCAGGACCCCGGGAGCCTACTACGAGCAGTACTTC.

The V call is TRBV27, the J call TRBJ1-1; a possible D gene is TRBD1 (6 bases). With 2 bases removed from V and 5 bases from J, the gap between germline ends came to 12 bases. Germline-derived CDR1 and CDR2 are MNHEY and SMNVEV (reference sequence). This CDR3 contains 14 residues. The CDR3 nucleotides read TGTGCCAGCAGTTTAACGGACAGAAGGACTGAAGCTTTCTTT. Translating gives CASSLTDRRTEAFF.

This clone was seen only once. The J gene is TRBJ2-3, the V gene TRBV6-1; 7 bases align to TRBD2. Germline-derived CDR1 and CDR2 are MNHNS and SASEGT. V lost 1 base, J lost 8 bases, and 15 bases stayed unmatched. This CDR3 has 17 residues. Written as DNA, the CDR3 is TGTGCCAGCAGTGAAGTCGGCGGGGGTTCCTCCTTGGTTACGCAGTATTTT. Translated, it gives CASSEVGGGSSLVTQYF.

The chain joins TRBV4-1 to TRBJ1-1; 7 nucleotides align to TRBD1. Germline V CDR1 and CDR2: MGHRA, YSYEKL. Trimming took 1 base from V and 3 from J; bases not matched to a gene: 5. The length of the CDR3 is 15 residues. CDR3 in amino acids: CASSQGTGVDTEAFF. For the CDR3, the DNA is TGCGCCAGCAGCCAAGGGACAGGTGTGGACACTGAAGCTTTCTTT.

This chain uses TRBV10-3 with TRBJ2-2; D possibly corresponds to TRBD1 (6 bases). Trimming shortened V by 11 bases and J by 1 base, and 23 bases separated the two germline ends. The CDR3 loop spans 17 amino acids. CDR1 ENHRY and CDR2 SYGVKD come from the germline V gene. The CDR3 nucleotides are TGTGCCCCGGACCGGGACAAAGATGGAGGGAACACCGGGGAGCTGTTTTTT. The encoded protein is CAPDRDKDGGNTGELFF.

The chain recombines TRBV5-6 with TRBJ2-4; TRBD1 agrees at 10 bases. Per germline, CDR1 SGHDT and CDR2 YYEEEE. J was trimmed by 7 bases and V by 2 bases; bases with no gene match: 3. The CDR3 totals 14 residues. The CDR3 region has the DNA TGTGCCAGCAGCTTTCCGGGACAGGGGAACATTCAGTACTTC. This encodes CASSFPGQGNIQYF.

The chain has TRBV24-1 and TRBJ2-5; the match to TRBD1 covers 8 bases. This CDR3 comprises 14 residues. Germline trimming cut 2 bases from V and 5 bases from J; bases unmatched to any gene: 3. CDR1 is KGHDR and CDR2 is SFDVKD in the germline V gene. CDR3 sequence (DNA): TGTGCCACCAGTGATTCGGACAGGGTCGAGACCCAGTACTTC. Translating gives CATSDSDRVETQYF.

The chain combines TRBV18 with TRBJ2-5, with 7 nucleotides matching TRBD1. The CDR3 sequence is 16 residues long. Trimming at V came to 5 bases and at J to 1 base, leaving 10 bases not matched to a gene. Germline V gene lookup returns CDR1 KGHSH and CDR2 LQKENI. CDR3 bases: TGTGCCAGCTCAAAAAGGGGGCTTGGGAGCCAAGAGACCCAGTACTTC. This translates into CASSKRGLGSQETQYF.

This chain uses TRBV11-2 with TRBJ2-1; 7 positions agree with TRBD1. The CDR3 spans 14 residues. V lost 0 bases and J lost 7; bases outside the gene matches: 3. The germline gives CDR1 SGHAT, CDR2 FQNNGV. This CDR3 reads CASSLEPRGNEQFF. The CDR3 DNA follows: TGTGCCAGCAGCTTAGAACCCAGGGGGAATGAGCAGTTCTTC.